What follows is one T cell receptor beta chain and its context. Its antigen remains unknown. The source of the sample is a study of T-cell memory formation after mild COVID-19. Findings of the study overall: Clones that contracted clustered mainly in CM and EM if CD4+ and in EMRA if CD8+.

Germline V gene lookup returns CDR1 MNHNS and CDR2 SASEGT. The CDR3 has 16 residues. V was pared by 1 base and J by 4 bases, with 16 bases between. From the 5' RACE reads, TCRdb called clonotypes with MiXCR, one entry per CDR3 protein. Of roughly 610,000 distinct CDR3 sequences listed, about 18% are singletons. This TCR was sampled from an adult woman who had mild COVID-19 (a few samples of this study predate the infection). Cell type and time point are not known. This rearrangement joins TRBV6-1 to TRBJ1-2; D not certain. Specimen: PBMCs or a T cell subset sorted from them (not recorded which). The CDR3 DNA follows: TGTGCCAGCAGTGAAGATTTGGTTACGCGTGCCTATGGCTACACCTTC. This codes for CASSEDLVTRAYGYTF.